These 20 T cell receptor beta chains came from one sample sequenced in a study of blood T cells in healthy people across ages. The authors ran a second PCR of about 7 to 11 cycles using a sample-barcoded 5' primer and a J-beta primer mix. TCRdb ran MiXCR on the 5' RACE reads and lists one entry per CDR3 protein. The data show about 1.5 million distinct CDR3 sequences, with approximately 39% seen just once and 4% held by the top ten. The sequenced material came from blood. The receptors were sampled from a woman in her late teens or twenties in good health.

In this sample, this clonotype turned up many times. The V and J genes are TRBV7-9 and TRBJ2-2, with TRBD2 as a possible D gene (5 bases). V was cut by 8 bases and J by 5 bases, with 21 bases left in between. The CDR3 extends over 16 amino acids. Per the germline V gene, CDR1 is SEHNR and CDR2 is FQNEAQ (reference sequence). CDR3 coding DNA: TGTGCCAGCGACACACCCCGAGGTCGGGGAACCGGGGAGCTGTTTTTT. It translates to CASDTPRGRGTGELFF.

This chain uses TRBV7-2 with TRBJ1-2; 7 positions match TRBD1. Per germline, CDR1 SGHTA and CDR2 FQGNSA. V lost 5 bases, J lost 2 bases, and 5 bases stayed unmatched. The CDR3 contains 14 residues. The CDR3 DNA sequence: TGTGCCAGCAGCGGGACAGCCCCAAACTATGGCTACACCTTC. Translated, it gives CASSGTAPNYGYTF.

The chain has TRBV28 and TRBJ2-1; 8 bases are a match to TRBD1. The J call is in doubt because the DNA end fits TRBJ2-7 better. The CDR3 is 15 amino acids. CDR1 and CDR2 from the germline V gene are MDHEN and SYDVKM. The CDR3 nucleotides read TGTGCCAGCAGCCGGACAGGGTCGGCGTACAATGAGCAGTACTTC. Amino acids: CASSRTGSAYNEQYF.

There are a few counts of this clonotype. The chain combines TRBV18 with TRBJ1-2, with no clear D. The germline V and J ends were trimmed by 2 bases and 0 bases, with 10 bases remaining between them. This CDR3 is built from 15 residues. Germline lookup yields CDR1 KGHSH and CDR2 LQKENI. The chain's CDR3 is CASSPAPLANYGYTF. DNA of the CDR3: TGTGCCAGCTCACCAGCCCCATTAGCTAACTATGGCTACACCTTC.

This clonotype was picked up a small number of times. The chain couples TRBV12-3 or TRBV12-4 to TRBJ1-4; D ambiguous. The CDR3 has 15 amino acids. Trimming shortened V by 5 bases and J by 7 bases, and 17 bases separated the two germline ends. This chain's CDR3 is CASSPRAEKSEKLFF. The DNA of the CDR3 is TGTGCCAGCAGTCCCCGGGCAGAGAAGAGTGAAAAACTGTTTTTT.

This chain joins TRBV7-8 and TRBJ1-2; 10 bases line up with TRBD1. Germline-derived CDR1 and CDR2 are SGHVS and FQNEAQ. V was clipped by 5 bases and J by 2 bases; unmatched bases: 11. This CDR3 is 17 amino acids long. The CDR3 DNA sequence: TGTGCCAGCAGCCACGGGACAGGGGCCCTAATCAACTATGGCTACACCTTC. It encodes CASSHGTGALINYGYTF.

This clonotype was observed once. For the CDR3, the DNA is TGTGCCAGCTGTTCCCCCGAGCTGGGACGGGCTTTCTACGAGCAGTACTTC. Translation gives CASCSPELGRAFYEQYF. The genes are TRBV28 and TRBJ2-4, with D perhaps matching TRBD1 or TRBD2 (5 bases each). The J call may be mistaken, given a closer DNA end match to TRBJ2-7. From germline, CDR1 is MDHEN and CDR2 SYDVKM. The CDR3 consists of 17 residues.

This clonotype was picked up a small number of times. The genes are TRBV24-1 and TRBJ2-1, with unresolved D. Looked up from germline, CDR1 is KGHDR and CDR2 is SFDVKD. V lost 4 bases and J lost 3, with 12 bases in between. The CDR3 covers 15 residues. In DNA, the CDR3 is TGTGCCACCAGTGACCCCCGCGGTCGCTACAATGAGCAGTTCTTC. Translating it yields CATSDPRGRYNEQFF.

The V and J genes are TRBV30 and TRBJ1-2; the D gene is possibly TRBD1 (6 bases). The CDR3 runs 12 residues. The V end was cut by 4 bases, the J end by 8 bases, with 14 bases between. The germline V gene has CDR1 GTSNPN and CDR2 SVGIG (reference sequence). The CDR3 sequence is CAWNPGQRGYTF. As DNA, the CDR3 is TGTGCCTGGAACCCGGGACAACGGGGCTACACCTTC.

The chain employs TRBV3-1 and TRBJ1-2; D call uncertain. In germline, CDR1 is LGHDT, CDR2 YNNKEL (reference sequence). The ends were cut back, 4 bases at V and 6 bases at J, with 15 bases in the middle. The CDR3 spans 14 residues. The CDR3 sequence: CASSLSFSNDGYTF. CDR3 DNA: TGTGCCAGCAGCCTAAGTTTCTCGAATGATGGCTACACCTTC.

V usage is TRBV5-1 and J usage is TRBJ1-2; TRBD1 agrees at 8 bases. This CDR3 region has 14 residues. Germline loops: CDR1 SGHRS, CDR2 YFSETQ. With 5 bases clipped from V and 6 bases from J, the junction kept 9 bases outside the gene matches. The CDR3 nucleotides read TGCGCCAGCAGTGCTGATGGGACAGGCAATGGCTACACCTTC. It encodes CASSADGTGNGYTF.

The chain carries TRBV12-3 or TRBV12-4 and TRBJ1-5, with D unclear. V shed 6 bases and J shed 3 bases, with 15 bases lying between them. The CDR3 is made up of 15 amino acids. The CDR3 region is CASSPEALNNQPQHF. CDR3 DNA sequence: TGTGCCAGCAGCCCTGAAGCCTTGAACAATCAGCCCCAGCATTTT.

The chain combines TRBV21-1 with TRBJ2-1; TRBD2 is taken as the D call from the table, unchecked against the DNA. TRBV21-1 counts as a pseudogene. The CDR3 length is 14 residues. The CDR3 coding sequence is TGTGCCAGCCCTAAGGGGCTAGCGCGGAATGAGCAGTTCTTC. Translated: CASPKGLARNEQFF.

The V and J genes are TRBV20-1 and TRBJ2-3; D is possibly TRBD1 (6 bases). CDR3 size: 14 residues. V dropped 6 bases and J dropped 3 bases, with 16 bases sitting between them. Germline V gives CDR1 DFQATT, CDR2 SNEGSKA (reference sequence). The CDR3 coding sequence is TGCAGTGCAAAGGGGCAGGGGAGAACAGATACGCAGTATTTT. It is translated as CSAKGQGRTDTQYF.

The table lists this clonotype with a few counts. The chain carries TRBV27 and TRBJ2-5; 10 nucleotides match TRBD2. The CDR3 is 15 residues long. V shed 3 bases, J shed 5 bases, and the junction held 6 bases outside the gene matches. The germline V gene has CDR1 MNHEY and CDR2 SMNVEV (reference sequence). The CDR3 DNA reads as TGTGCCAGCAGTTTGACTAGCGGGTTTTGGGAGACCCAGTACTTC. It translates to CASSLTSGFWETQYF.

V gene TRBV18 combines with J gene TRBJ2-1, with unresolved D. CDR1 KGHSH and CDR2 LQKENI come from the germline V gene. This CDR3 has 14 residues. V dropped 4 bases and J dropped 5 bases, with 12 bases sitting between them. The CDR3 DNA is TGTGCCAGCTCACGGCTAGAGGCGCACAATGAGCAGTTCTTC. As protein: CASSRLEAHNEQFF.

The genes are TRBV7-9 and TRBJ1-6; no clear D. Germline V gene sequence: CDR1 SEHNR, CDR2 FQNEAQ (reference sequence). The CDR3 loop spans 15 amino acids. Trimming left V 2 bases short and J 11 bases short, with 16 bases between. The CDR3 loop reads CASSLPRLERAPLHF. The DNA for the CDR3 is TGTGCCAGCAGCTTACCCCGTCTGGAGCGAGCACCCCTCCACTTT.

The chain carries TRBV4-3 and TRBJ1-4; D is uncertain. V was shortened by 1 base and J by 8 bases, with 14 bases between the two germline ends. From germline, CDR1 is LGHNA and CDR2 YSLEER. There are 15 residues in the CDR3. DNA for the CDR3: TGCGCCAGCAGCCAAGGAAGCTGGGGAGGGGAAAAACTGTTTTTT. It specifies CASSQGSWGGEKLFF.

This chain uses TRBV4-3 with TRBJ1-3; tentative D call: TRBD1 (6 bases). The CDR3 runs to 14 residues. Germline loops: CDR1 LGHNA, CDR2 YSLEER. Trimming stripped 4 bases from V and 5 bases from J, with 12 bases between. CDR3 DNA: TGCGCCAGCAGCCTCCGGGGGGCAAGAAACACCATATATTTT. Residues: CASSLRGARNTIYF.

This clonotype was seen a handful of times. The chain combines TRBV4-1 with TRBJ2-3; 7 bases agree with TRBD2. With V trimmed by 3 bases and J by 4 bases, 13 bases remained unmatched. Germline CDR1 reads MGHRA; CDR2 reads YSYEKL. CDR3 size: 17 residues. CDR3 sequence: CASSQYPMGGVADTQYF. In nucleotides, the CDR3 is TGCGCCAGCAGCCAGTACCCCATGGGGGGGGTGGCAGATACGCAGTATTTT.